This T cell receptor beta chain originates from a study of human T cells and chemical hapten exposure. Study information: Patients additionally received therapeutic doses of diphenylcyclopropenone on the scalp once a week, and this continued throughout the approximately 26-week study. Study results and caveats: Expanded TCRs grouped into significantly more large CDR3 similarity clusters than controls produced.

This sample's time point: pre-sensitization, week 0. Treatment noted: therapeutic diphenylcyclopropenone sensitization with weekly scalp DPC. Extraction yielded total RNA from whole blood (unfractionated). The ends were cut back, 4 bases at V and 2 bases at J, with 8 bases in the middle. The germline V gene encodes CDR1 LGHDT and CDR2 YNNKEL (reference sequence). The CDR3 contains 14 residues. This clonotype occurred many times. The antigen is unknown. TCRdb independently ran MiXCR on the RACE reads; one entry per CDR3 protein. The sample holds roughly 36,000 distinct CDR3 sequences, under 13% seen once.

The specimen comprised whole blood, sampled in connection with sensitization to the hapten diphenylcyclopropenone (DPC). V usage is TRBV3-1 and J usage is TRBJ1-4; D is undetermined. This receptor was identified in a man aged 45 to 65 with alopecia areata. Some clones in this sample may be carry-over from other donors' samples. CDR3 region: CASSPGSTNEKLFF. The CDR3 DNA reads as TGTGCCAGCAGCCCGGGGAGCACTAATGAAAAACTGTTTTTT.